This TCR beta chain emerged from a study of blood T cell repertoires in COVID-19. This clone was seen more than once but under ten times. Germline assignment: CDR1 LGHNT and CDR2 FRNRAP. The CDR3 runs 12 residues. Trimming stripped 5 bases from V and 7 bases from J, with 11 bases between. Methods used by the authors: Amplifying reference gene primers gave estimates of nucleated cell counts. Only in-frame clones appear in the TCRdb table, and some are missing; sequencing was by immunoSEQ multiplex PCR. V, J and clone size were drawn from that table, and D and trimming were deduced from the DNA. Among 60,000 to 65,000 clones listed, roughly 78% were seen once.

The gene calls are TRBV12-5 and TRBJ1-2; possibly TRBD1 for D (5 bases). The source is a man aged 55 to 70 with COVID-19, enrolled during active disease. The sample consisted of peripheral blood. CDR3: CASGPAQGGYTF. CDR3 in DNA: TGTGCTAGTGGTCCCGCCCAGGGTGGCTACACCTTC.